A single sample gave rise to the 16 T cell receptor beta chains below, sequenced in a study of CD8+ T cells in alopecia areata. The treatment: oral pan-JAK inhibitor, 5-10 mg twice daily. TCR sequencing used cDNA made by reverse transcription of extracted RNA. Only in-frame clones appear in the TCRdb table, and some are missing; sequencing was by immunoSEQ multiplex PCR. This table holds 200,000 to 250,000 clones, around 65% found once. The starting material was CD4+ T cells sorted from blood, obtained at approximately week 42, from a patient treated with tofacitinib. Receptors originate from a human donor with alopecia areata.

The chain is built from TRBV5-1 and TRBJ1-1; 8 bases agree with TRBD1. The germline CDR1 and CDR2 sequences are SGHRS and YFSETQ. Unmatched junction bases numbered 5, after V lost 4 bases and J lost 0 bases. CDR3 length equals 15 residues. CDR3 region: CASSTGTGMNTEAFF. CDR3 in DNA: TGCGCCAGCAGCACCGGGACAGGCATGAACACTGAAGCTTTCTTT.

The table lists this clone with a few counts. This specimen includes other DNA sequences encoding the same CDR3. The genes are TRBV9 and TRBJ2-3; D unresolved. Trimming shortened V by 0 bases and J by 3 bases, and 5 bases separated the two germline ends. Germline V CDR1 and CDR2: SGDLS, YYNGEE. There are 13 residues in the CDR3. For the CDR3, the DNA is TGTGCCAGCAGCGTAGAGGGAACAGATACGCAGTATTTT. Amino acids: CASSVEGTDTQYF.

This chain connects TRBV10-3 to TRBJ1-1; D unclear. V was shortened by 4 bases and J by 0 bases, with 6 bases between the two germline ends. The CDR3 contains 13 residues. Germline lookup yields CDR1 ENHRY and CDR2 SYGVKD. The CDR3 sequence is CAISGELNTEAFF. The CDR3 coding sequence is TGTGCCATCAGTGGGGAGCTGAACACTGAAGCTTTCTTT.

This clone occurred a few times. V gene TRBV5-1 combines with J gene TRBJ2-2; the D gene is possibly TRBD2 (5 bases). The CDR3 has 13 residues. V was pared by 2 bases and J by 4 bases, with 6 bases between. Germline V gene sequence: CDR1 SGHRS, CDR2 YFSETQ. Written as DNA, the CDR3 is TGCGCCAGCAGCTTTGAGGGCACCGGGGAGCTGTTTTTT. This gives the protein CASSFEGTGELFF.

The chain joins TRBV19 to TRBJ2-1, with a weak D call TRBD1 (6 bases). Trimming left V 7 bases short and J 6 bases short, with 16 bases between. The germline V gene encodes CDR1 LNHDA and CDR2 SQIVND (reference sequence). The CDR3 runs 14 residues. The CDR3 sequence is CASKSRGWGNEQFF. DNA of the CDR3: TGTGCCAGTAAGAGCAGGGGATGGGGCAATGAGCAGTTCTTC.

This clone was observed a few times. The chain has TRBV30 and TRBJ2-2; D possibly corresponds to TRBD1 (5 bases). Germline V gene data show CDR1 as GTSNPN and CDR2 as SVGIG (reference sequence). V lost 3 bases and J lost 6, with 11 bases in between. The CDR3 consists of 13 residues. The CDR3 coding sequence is TGTGCCTGGAGCGGCAGGGTCGCCGGGGAGCTGTTTTTT. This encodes CAWSGRVAGELFF.

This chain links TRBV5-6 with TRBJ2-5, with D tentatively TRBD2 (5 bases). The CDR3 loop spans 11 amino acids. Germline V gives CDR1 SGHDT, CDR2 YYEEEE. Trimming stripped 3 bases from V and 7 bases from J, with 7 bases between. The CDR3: CASSSAGTQYF. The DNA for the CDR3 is TGTGCCAGCAGCTCCGCGGGGACCCAGTACTTC. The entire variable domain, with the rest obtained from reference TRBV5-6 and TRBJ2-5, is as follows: DAGVTQSPTHLIKTRGQQVTLRCSPKSGHDTVSWYQQALGQGPQFIFQYYEEEERQRGNFPDRFSGHQFPNYSSELNVNALLLGDSALYLCASSSAGTQYFGPGTRLLVL.

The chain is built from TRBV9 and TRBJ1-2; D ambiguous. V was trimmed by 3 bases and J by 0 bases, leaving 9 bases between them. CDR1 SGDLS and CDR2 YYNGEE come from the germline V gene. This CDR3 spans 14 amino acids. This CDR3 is CASSARGANYGYTF. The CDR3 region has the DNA TGTGCCAGCAGCGCGCGGGGTGCTAACTATGGCTACACCTTC.

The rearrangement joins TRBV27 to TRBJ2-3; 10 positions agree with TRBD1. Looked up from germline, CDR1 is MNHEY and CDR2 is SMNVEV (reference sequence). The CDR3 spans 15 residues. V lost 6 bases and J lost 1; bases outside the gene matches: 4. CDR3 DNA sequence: TGTGCCAGCAGACCCGGGACAGGGGGCACAGATACGCAGTATTTT. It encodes CASRPGTGGTDTQYF.

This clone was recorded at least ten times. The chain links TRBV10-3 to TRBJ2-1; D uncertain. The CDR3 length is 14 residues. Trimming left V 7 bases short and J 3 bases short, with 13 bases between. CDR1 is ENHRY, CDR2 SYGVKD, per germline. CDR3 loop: CAITDGHLYNEQFF. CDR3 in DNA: TGTGCCATCACGGACGGTCACCTCTACAATGAGCAGTTCTTC.

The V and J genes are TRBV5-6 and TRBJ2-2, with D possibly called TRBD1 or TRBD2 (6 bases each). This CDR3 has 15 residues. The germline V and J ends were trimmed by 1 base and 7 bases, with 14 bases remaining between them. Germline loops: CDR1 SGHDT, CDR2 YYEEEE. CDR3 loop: CASSLNGGAGGELFF. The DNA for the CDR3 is TGTGCCAGCAGCTTGAACGGGGGCGCGGGCGGGGAGCTGTTTTTT.

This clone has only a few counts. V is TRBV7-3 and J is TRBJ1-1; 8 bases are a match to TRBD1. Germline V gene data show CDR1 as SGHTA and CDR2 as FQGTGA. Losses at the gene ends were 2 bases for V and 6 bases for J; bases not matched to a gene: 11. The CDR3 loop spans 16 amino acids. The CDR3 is CASSLGGTGGTAEAFF. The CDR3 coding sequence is TGTGCCAGCAGCTTAGGGGGGACAGGCGGGACCGCTGAAGCTTTCTTT.

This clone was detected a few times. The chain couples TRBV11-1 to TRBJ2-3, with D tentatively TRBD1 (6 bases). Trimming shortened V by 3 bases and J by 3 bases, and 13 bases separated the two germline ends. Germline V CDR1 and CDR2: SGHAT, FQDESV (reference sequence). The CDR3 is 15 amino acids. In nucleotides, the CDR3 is TGTGCCAGCAGCTTGGCGACAGGTCCGACAGATACGCAGTATTTT. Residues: CASSLATGPTDTQYF.

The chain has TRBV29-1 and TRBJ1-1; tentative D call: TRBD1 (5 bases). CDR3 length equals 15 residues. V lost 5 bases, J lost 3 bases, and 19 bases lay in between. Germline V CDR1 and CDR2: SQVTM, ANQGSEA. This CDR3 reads CSVLHLLGRDTEAFF. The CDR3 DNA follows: TGCAGCGTTCTGCATCTCTTGGGGCGGGACACTGAAGCTTTCTTT.

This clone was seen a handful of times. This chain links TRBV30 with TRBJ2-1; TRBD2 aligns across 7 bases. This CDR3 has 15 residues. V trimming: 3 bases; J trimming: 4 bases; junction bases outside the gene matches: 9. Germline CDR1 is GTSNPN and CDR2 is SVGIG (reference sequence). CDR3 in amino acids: CAWSAEAGRYNEQFF. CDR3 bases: TGTGCCTGGAGCGCTGAAGCGGGGCGTTACAATGAGCAGTTCTTC. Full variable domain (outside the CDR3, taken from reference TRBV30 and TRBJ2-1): SQTIHQWPATLVQPVGSPLSLECTVEGTSNPNLYWYRQAAGRGLQLLFYSVGIGQISSEVPQNLSASRPQDRQFILSSKKLLLSDSGFYLCAWSAEAGRYNEQFFGPGTRLTVL.

CDR3 nucleotide sequence: TGTGCCTGGAGTCGAACAGGGAGTAATGAAAAACTGTTTTTT. This codes for CAWSRTGSNEKLFF. The chain carries TRBV30 and TRBJ1-4; D may be TRBD1 (6 bases). Trimming took 2 bases from V and 4 from J, leaving 11 bases between them. The CDR3 covers 14 residues. In germline, CDR1 is GTSNPN, CDR2 SVGIG (reference sequence).